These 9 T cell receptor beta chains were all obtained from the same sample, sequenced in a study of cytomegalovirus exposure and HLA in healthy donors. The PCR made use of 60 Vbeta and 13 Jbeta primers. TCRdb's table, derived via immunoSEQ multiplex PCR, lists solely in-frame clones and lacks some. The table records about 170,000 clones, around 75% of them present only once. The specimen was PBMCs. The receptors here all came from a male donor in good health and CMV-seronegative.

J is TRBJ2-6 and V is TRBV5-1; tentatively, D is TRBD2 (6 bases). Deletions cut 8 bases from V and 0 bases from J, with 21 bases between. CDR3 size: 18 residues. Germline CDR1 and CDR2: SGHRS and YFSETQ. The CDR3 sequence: CASTPGPGGDSGANVLTF. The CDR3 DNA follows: TGCGCCAGTACCCCGGGACCGGGCGGGGACTCTGGGGCCAACGTCCTGACTTTC.

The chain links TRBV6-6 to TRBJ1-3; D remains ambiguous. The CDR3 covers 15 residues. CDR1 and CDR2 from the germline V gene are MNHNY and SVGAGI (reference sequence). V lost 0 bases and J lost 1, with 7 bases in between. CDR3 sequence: CASSYSGGSGNTIYF. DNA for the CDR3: TGTGCCAGCAGTTACTCAGGCGGTTCTGGAAACACCATATATTTT.

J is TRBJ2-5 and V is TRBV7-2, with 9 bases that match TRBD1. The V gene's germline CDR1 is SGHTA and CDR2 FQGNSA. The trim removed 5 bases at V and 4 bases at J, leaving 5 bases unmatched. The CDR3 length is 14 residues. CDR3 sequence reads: CASSAPGQGETQYF. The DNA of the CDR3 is TGTGCCAGCAGCGCCCCGGGACAGGGAGAGACCCAGTACTTC.

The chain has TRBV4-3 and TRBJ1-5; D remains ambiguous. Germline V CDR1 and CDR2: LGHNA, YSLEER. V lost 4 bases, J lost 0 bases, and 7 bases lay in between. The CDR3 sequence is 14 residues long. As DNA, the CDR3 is TGCGCCAGCAGCCCGGGTGTTAGCAATCAGCCCCAGCATTTT. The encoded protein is CASSPGVSNQPQHF.

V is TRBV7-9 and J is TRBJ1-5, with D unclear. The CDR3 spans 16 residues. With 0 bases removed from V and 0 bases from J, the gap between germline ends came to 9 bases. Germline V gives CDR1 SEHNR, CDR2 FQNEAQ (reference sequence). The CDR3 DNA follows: TGTGCCAGCAGCTTAGCAGGCGGGTATAGCAATCAGCCCCAGCATTTT. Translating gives CASSLAGGYSNQPQHF.

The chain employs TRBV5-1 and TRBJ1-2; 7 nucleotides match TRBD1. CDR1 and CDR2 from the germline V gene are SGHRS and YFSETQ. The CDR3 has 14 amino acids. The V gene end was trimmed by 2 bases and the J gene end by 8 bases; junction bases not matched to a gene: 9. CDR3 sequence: CASSLATGIEGYTF. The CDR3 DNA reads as TGCGCCAGCAGCTTAGCGACAGGGATTGAGGGCTACACCTTC.

The CDR3 DNA is TGTGCCAGTAGTATATTGGACAGGGGGGGGAATGGCTACACCTTC. This codes for CASSILDRGGNGYTF. This chain links TRBV19 with TRBJ1-2, with TRBD1 matching over 10 bases. Losses at the gene ends were 2 bases for V and 6 bases for J; bases not matched to a gene: 6. The germline CDR1 and CDR2 sequences are LNHDA and SQIVND (reference sequence). The CDR3 loop spans 15 amino acids.

CDR3 region: CASGGVASNTEAFF. The DNA for the CDR3 is TGTGCCAGTGGCGGGGTCGCATCGAACACTGAAGCTTTCTTT. This chain joins TRBV6-5 and TRBJ1-1, with D unresolved. Germline CDR1 reads MNHEY; CDR2 reads SVGAGI. The CDR3 contains 14 residues. V was pared by 9 bases and J by 1 base, with 15 bases between.

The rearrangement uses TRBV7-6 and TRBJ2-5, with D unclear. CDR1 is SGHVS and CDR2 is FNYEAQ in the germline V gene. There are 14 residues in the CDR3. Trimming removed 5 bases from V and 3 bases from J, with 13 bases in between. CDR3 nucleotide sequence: TGTGCCAGCAGCCGCGGCGACGCAGAAGAGACCCAGTACTTC. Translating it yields CASSRGDAEETQYF.